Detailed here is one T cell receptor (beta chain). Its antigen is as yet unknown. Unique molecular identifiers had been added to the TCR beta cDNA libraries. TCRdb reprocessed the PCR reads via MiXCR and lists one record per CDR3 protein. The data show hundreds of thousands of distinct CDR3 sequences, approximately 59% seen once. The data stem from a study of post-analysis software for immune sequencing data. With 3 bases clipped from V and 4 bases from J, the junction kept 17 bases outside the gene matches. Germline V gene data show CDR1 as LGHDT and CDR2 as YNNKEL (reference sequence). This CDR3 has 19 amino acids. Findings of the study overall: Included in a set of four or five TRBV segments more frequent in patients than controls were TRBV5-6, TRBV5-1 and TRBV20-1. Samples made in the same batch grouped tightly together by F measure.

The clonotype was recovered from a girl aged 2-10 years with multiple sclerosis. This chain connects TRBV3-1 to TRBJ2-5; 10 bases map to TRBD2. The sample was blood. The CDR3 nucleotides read TGTGCCAGCAGCCATTTGAGGTCGGAAGCGGGAGGGCCCGGAGAGACCCAGTACTTC. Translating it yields CASSHLRSEAGGPGETQYF.